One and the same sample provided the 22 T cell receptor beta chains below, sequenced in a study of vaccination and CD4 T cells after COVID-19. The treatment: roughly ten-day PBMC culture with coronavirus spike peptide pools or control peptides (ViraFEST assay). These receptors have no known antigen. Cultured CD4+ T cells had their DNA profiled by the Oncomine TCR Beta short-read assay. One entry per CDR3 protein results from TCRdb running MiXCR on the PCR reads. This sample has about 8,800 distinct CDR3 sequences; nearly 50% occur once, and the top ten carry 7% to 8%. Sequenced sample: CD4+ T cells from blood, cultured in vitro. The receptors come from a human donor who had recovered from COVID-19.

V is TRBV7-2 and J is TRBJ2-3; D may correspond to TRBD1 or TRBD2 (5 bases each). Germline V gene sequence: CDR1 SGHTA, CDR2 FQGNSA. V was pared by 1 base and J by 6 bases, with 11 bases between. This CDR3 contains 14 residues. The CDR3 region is CASSLGGTYDTQYF. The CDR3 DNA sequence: TGTGCCAGCAGCTTAGGAGGGACGTATGATACGCAGTATTTT.

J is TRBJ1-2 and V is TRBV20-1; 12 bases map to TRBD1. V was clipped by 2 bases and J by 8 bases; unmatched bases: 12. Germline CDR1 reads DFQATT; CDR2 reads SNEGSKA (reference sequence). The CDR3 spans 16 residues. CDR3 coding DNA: TGCAGTGCTAGACCCCAACCGGGACAGGGGGCGGGGGGCTACACCTTC. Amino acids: CSARPQPGQGAGGYTF.

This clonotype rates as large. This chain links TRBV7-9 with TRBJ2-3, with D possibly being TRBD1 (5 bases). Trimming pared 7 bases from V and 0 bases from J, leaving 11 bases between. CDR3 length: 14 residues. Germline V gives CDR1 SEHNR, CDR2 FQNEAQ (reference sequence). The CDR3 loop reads CASTLQGSTDTQYF. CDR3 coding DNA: TGTGCCAGCACATTGCAGGGTAGCACAGATACGCAGTATTTT.

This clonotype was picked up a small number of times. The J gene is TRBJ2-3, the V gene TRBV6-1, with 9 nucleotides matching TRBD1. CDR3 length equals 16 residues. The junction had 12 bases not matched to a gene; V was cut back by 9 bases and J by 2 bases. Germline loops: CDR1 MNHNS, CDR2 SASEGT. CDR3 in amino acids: CASTLPGTGPTDTQYF. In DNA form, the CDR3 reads TGTGCCAGTACCCTTCCCGGGACAGGGCCCACAGATACGCAGTATTTT.

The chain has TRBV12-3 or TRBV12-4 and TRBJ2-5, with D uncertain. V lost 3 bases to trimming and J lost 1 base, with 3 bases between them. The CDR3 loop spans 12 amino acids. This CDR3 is CASSFTQETQYF. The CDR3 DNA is TGTGCCAGCAGTTTTACCCAAGAGACCCAGTACTTC.

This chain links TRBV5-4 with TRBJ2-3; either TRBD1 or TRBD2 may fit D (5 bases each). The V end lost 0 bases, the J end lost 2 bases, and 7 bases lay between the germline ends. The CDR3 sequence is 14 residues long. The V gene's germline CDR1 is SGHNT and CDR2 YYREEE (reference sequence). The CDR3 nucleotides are TGTGCCAGCAGCTTGGGAGGGGACACAGATACGCAGTATTTT. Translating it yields CASSLGGDTDTQYF. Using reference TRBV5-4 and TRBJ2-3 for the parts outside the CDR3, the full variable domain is ETGVTQSPTHLIKTRGQQVTLRCSSQSGHNTVSWYQQALGQGPQFIFQYYREEENGRGNFPPRFSGLQFPNYSSELNVNALELDDSALYLCASSLGGDTDTQYFGPGTRLTVL.

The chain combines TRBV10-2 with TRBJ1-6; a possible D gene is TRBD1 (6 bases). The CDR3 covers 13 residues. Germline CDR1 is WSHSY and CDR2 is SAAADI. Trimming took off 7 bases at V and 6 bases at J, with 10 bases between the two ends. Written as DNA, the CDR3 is TGCGCCAGCACTGGACAGTCTAATTCACCCCTCCACTTT. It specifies CASTGQSNSPLHF.

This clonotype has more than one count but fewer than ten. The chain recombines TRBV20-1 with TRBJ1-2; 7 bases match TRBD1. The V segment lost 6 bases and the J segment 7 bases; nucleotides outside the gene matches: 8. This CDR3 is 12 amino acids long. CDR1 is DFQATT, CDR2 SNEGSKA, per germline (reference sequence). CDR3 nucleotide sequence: TGCAGTGCCAGTGACAGGGCCTCTGGCTACACCTTC. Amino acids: CSASDRASGYTF.

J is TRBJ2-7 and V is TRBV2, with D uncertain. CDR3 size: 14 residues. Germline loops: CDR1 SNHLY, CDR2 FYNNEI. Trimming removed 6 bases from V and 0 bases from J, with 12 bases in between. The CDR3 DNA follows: TGTGCCAGCAGCCGTGGTCTGAGCTCCTACGAGCAGTACTTC. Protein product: CASSRGLSSYEQYF. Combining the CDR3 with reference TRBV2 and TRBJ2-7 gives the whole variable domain EPEVTQTPSHQVTQMGQEVILRCVPISNHLYFYWYRQILGQKVEFLVSFYNNEISEKSEIFDDQFSVERPDGSNFTLKIRSTKLEDSAMYFCASSRGLSSYEQYFGPGTRLTVT.

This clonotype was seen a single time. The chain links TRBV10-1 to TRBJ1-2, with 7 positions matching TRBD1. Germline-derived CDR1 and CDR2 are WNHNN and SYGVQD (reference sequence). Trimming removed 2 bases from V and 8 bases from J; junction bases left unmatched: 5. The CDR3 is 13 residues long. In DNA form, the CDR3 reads TGCGCCAGCAGTGAGACAGGGGTTGGAGGCTACACCTTC. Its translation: CASSETGVGGYTF.

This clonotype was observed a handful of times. The CDR3 DNA sequence: TGTGCCAGCGGACAGGGGAATAACTATGGCTACACCTTC. This translates into CASGQGNNYGYTF. The chain employs TRBV6-1 and TRBJ1-2; TRBD1 agrees at 9 bases. CDR3 length equals 13 residues. V was pared by 8 bases and J by 1 base, with 2 bases of the junction left unmatched. Germline CDR1 reads MNHNS; CDR2 reads SASEGT.

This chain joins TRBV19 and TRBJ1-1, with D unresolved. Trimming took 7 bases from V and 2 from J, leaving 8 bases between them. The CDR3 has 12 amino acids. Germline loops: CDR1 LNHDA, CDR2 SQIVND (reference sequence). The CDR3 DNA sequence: TGTGCCAGTAATTTGGGAAACACTGAAGCTTTCTTT. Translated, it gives CASNLGNTEAFF.

The CDR3 here is CASSSGTVEAFF. The DNA for the CDR3 is TGTGCCAGCAGCTCCGGGACAGTCGAAGCTTTCTTT. V usage is TRBV6-1 and J usage is TRBJ1-1, with 7 bases that match TRBD1. The CDR3 consists of 12 residues. Germline V gene data show CDR1 as MNHNS and CDR2 as SASEGT. V shed 6 bases and J 8 bases; nucleotides not matched to a gene: 6.

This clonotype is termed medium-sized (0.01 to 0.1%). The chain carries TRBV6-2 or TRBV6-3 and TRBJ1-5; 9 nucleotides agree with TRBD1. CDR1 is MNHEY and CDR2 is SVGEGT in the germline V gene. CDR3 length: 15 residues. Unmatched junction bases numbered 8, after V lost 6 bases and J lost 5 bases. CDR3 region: CASRPRDRVYQPQHF. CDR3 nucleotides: TGTGCCAGCAGGCCCCGGGACAGGGTCTATCAGCCCCAGCATTTT.

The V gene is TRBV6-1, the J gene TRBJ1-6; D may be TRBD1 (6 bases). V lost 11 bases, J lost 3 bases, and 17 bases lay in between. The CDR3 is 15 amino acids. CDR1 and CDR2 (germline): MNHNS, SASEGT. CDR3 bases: TGTGCCGCCGAGGGAGACAGGAGCTATAATTCACCCCTCCACTTT. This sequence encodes CAAEGDRSYNSPLHF.

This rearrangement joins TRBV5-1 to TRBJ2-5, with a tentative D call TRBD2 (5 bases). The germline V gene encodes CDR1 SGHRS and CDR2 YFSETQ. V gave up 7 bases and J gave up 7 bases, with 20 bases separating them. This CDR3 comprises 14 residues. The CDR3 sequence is CASVWTVGKGTQYF. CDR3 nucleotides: TGCGCCAGCGTCTGGACTGTGGGGAAGGGGACCCAGTACTTC.

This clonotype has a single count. The CDR3 sequence is CSAKDSTRGTNTGELFF. Here the CDR3 DNA reads TGCAGTGCTAAGGACTCAACTCGGGGGACAAACACCGGGGAGCTGTTTTTT. V usage is TRBV20-1 and J usage is TRBJ2-2, with D perhaps given as TRBD1 or TRBD2 (6 bases each). The CDR3 spans 17 residues. The V end was cut by 4 bases, the J end by 2 bases, with 20 bases between. Germline loops: CDR1 DFQATT, CDR2 SNEGSKA (reference sequence).

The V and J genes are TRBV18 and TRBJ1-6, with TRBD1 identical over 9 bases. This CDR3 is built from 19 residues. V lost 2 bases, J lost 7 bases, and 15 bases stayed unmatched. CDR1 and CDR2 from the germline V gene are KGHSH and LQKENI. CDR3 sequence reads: CASSPTGTGSLFSNSPLHF. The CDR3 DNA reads TGTGCCAGCTCACCAACCGGGACAGGGAGTCTATTCTCCAATTCACCCCTCCACTTT.

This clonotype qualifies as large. The CDR3 nucleotides are TGTGCCAGCAGTTTTAAGGGACAGGGTTTTTCACCCCTCCACTTT. Encoded protein: CASSFKGQGFSPLHF. The chain recombines TRBV27 with TRBJ1-6; TRBD1 matches 9 bases. Per the germline V gene, CDR1 is MNHEY and CDR2 is SMNVEV (reference sequence). V dropped 3 bases and J dropped 9; count of bases not matched to a gene: 6. The CDR3 is made up of 15 amino acids.

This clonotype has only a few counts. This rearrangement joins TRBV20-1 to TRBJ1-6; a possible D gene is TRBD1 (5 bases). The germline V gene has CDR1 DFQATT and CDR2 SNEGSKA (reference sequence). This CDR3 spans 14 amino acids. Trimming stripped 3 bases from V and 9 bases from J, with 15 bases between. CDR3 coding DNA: TGCAGTGCTAGGGGACCCACCCTGGCTTCACCCCTCCACTTT. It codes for CSARGPTLASPLHF.

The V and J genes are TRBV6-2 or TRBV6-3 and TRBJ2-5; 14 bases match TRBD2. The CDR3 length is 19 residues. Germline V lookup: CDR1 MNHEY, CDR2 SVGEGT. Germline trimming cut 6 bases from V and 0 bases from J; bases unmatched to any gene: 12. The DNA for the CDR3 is TGTGCCAGCAGCCGATTTGGGACTAGCGGGGGCGAGTACCAAGAGACCCAGTACTTC. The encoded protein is CASSRFGTSGGEYQETQYF.

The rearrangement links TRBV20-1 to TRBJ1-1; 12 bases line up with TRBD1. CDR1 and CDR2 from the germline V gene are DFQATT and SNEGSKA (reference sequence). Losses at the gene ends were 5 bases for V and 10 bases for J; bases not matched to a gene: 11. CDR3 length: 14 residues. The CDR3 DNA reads TGCAGTGCTCAGCCGGGACAGGGGGCGCGTGGAGCTTTCTTT. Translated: CSAQPGQGARGAFF.